A selection of T cell receptor beta chains follows, all from one sample in a study of blood T cells in healthy people across ages. TCRdb passed the 5' RACE reads through MiXCR, listing each CDR3 protein once. Here the sample spans about 380,000 distinct CDR3 sequences, approximately 52% being singletons. Material: blood. These receptors originate from a man aged 55 to 69 in good health. The CDR3 runs from the conserved cysteine through the conserved F or W. Each record gives: J gene, clone size, D gene, CDR3 length, V gene, CDR3 DNA, CDR3 protein. The D gene is left open where the match is weak. Rows may omit the clone size; those that give it use once, few, many or a size class.

J gene: TRBJ2-3; clone size: few; D gene: .; CDR3 length: 16; V gene: TRBV30; CDR3 DNA: TGTGCCTGGAGTGTACGGCGGCTTCCCGGCACAGATACGCAGTATTTT; CDR3 protein: CAWSVRRLPGTDTQYF
J gene: TRBJ2-3; clone size: .; D gene: TRBD1; CDR3 length: 13; V gene: TRBV20-1; CDR3 DNA: TGCAGTGCTAGTGGGACAGGGATAGATACGCAGTATTTT; CDR3 protein: CSASGTGIDTQYF
J gene: TRBJ2-5; clone size: .; D gene: .; CDR3 length: 11; V gene: TRBV3-1; CDR3 DNA: TGTGCCAGCGGACAAGAAGAGACCCAGTACTTC; CDR3 protein: CASGQEETQYF
J gene: TRBJ1-1; clone size: .; D gene: .; CDR3 length: 14; V gene: TRBV5-1; CDR3 DNA: TGCGCCAGCAGCTTATGGGGGACGGACACTGAAGCTTTCTTT; CDR3 protein: CASSLWGTDTEAFF
J gene: TRBJ2-7; clone size: .; D gene: TRBD2; CDR3 length: 15; V gene: TRBV20-1; CDR3 DNA: TGCAGTGCCACCCCCAGCGGGGGGACTCCCTACGAGCAGTACTTC; CDR3 protein: CSATPSGGTPYEQYF
J gene: TRBJ1-2; clone size: .; D gene: TRBD1; CDR3 length: 14; V gene: TRBV20-1; CDR3 DNA: TGCAGTGCTAGACCGGGACAGGTCGGCCATGGCTACACCTTC; CDR3 protein: CSARPGQVGHGYTF
J gene: TRBJ2-7; clone size: few; D gene: TRBD1; CDR3 length: 13; V gene: TRBV28; CDR3 DNA: TGTGCCAGCAAGACAGGGTCATCCTACGAGCAGTACTTC; CDR3 protein: CASKTGSSYEQYF
J gene: TRBJ1-2; clone size: .; D gene: .; CDR3 length: 13; V gene: TRBV29-1; CDR3 DNA: TGCAGCGTTGCCCAACGGAGCAGGCATGGCTACACCTTC; CDR3 protein: CSVAQRSRHGYTF
J gene: TRBJ2-5; clone size: .; D gene: TRBD2; CDR3 length: 16; V gene: TRBV6-5; CDR3 DNA: TGTGCCAACAGCCACACTAGCGGGAGTAGGAAGGAGACCCAGTACTTC; CDR3 protein: CANSHTSGSRKETQYF
J gene: TRBJ2-3; clone size: .; D gene: .; CDR3 length: 13; V gene: TRBV15; CDR3 DNA: TGTGCCACCAGCAGAGATCTTACAGATACGCAGTATTTT; CDR3 protein: CATSRDLTDTQYF
J gene: TRBJ1-2; clone size: few; D gene: .; CDR3 length: 13; V gene: TRBV9; CDR3 DNA: TGTGCCAGCAGCACCCGGACAAGTGAGGGCTACACCTTC; CDR3 protein: CASSTRTSEGYTF
J gene: TRBJ2-2; clone size: .; D gene: TRBD2; CDR3 length: 15; V gene: TRBV29-1; CDR3 DNA: TGCAGCGCCCCTACTAGCGGGGGGAACACCGGGGAGCTGTTTTTT; CDR3 protein: CSAPTSGGNTGELFF
J gene: TRBJ1-2; clone size: .; D gene: .; CDR3 length: 12; V gene: TRBV20-1; CDR3 DNA: TGCAGTGCTAGAAAGACTCAACGGAGCTACACCTTC; CDR3 protein: CSARKTQRSYTF
J gene: TRBJ2-7; clone size: .; D gene: TRBD2; CDR3 length: 15; V gene: TRBV28; CDR3 DNA: TGTGCCAGCAGCCCCGCGGGGGGTTTCGCCTACGAGCAGTACTTC; CDR3 protein: CASSPAGGFAYEQYF
J gene: TRBJ2-7; clone size: .; D gene: .; CDR3 length: 17; V gene: TRBV28; CDR3 DNA: TGTGCCAGCAGTTTAAAATCAGTCTCCCCCCTCTCCTACGAGCAGTACTTC; CDR3 protein: CASSLKSVSPLSYEQYF
J gene: TRBJ2-1; clone size: few; D gene: TRBD2; CDR3 length: 15; V gene: TRBV7-2; CDR3 DNA: TGTGCCAGCAGTACCTTTAACGGGAGGTACAATGAGCAGTTCTTC; CDR3 protein: CASSTFNGRYNEQFF
J gene: TRBJ2-5; clone size: .; D gene: .; CDR3 length: 13; V gene: TRBV27; CDR3 DNA: TGTGCCAGCAGTTTACCCCCAGGCAATGAGCAGTACTTC; CDR3 protein: CASSLPPGNEQYF
J gene: TRBJ2-1; clone size: .; D gene: TRBD2; CDR3 length: 14; V gene: TRBV20-1; CDR3 DNA: TGCAGTGTCCAGGGACTAGCGGGGGTTGGTGAGCAGTTCTTC; CDR3 protein: CSVQGLAGVGEQFF
J gene: TRBJ1-1; clone size: .; D gene: .; CDR3 length: 10; V gene: TRBV28; CDR3 DNA: TGTGCCAGCCTCCGCACTGAAGCTTTCTTT; CDR3 protein: CASLRTEAFF
J gene: TRBJ2-2; clone size: few; D gene: .; CDR3 length: 19; V gene: TRBV7-8; CDR3 DNA: TGTGCCAGCAGCTTAGACAGGGTGACTAGTGGCCCGAACACCGGGGAGCTGTTTTTT; CDR3 protein: CASSLDRVTSGPNTGELFF
J gene: TRBJ1-6; clone size: .; D gene: .; CDR3 length: 15; V gene: TRBV12-3/TRBV12-4; CDR3 DNA: TGTGCCAGCAGTTTCATGGCAGGGATAAATTCACCCCTCCACTTT; CDR3 protein: CASSFMAGINSPLHF
J gene: TRBJ1-2; clone size: few; D gene: .; CDR3 length: 14; V gene: TRBV28; CDR3 DNA: TGTGCCAGCAGTTCTGCGGACAGTTACTATGGCTACACCTTC; CDR3 protein: CASSSADSYYGYTF
J gene: TRBJ2-5; clone size: .; D gene: .; CDR3 length: 13; V gene: TRBV4-3; CDR3 DNA: TGCGCCAGCAGCCACACCGGGGTCGAGACCCAGTACTTC; CDR3 protein: CASSHTGVETQYF
J gene: TRBJ2-7; clone size: .; D gene: TRBD2; CDR3 length: 15; V gene: TRBV6-5; CDR3 DNA: TGTGCCAGCAGGCGGCCCAGCGGGACCTCCTACGAGCAGTACTTC; CDR3 protein: CASRRPSGTSYEQYF
J gene: TRBJ2-3; clone size: .; D gene: .; CDR3 length: 15; V gene: TRBV19; CDR3 DNA: TGTGCCAGTAGTATTGGTAGGGGTAGCACAGATACGCAGTATTTT; CDR3 protein: CASSIGRGSTDTQYF
J gene: TRBJ2-7; clone size: few; D gene: TRBD1; CDR3 length: 15; V gene: TRBV11-2; CDR3 DNA: TGTGCCAGCAGCTTGGCGCAGGGGGCGTCCTACGAGCAGTACTTC; CDR3 protein: CASSLAQGASYEQYF
J gene: TRBJ2-3; clone size: .; D gene: .; CDR3 length: 14; V gene: TRBV6-4; CDR3 DNA: TGTGCCAGCAGCCCTACATCAGGCACAAATACGCAGTATTTT; CDR3 protein: CASSPTSGTNTQYF
J gene: TRBJ1-6; clone size: .; D gene: TRBD1; CDR3 length: 14; V gene: TRBV7-9; CDR3 DNA: TGTGCCAGCAGGAGGACAGGGGGTTTTTCACCCCTCCACTTT; CDR3 protein: CASRRTGGFSPLHF
J gene: TRBJ1-2; clone size: .; D gene: .; CDR3 length: 14; V gene: TRBV20-1; CDR3 DNA: TGCAGTGCTAGATCGGGGTACGGAAAGGATGGCTACACCTTC; CDR3 protein: CSARSGYGKDGYTF
J gene: TRBJ2-3; clone size: once; D gene: .; CDR3 length: 16; V gene: TRBV11-2; CDR3 DNA: .; CDR3 protein: CASSLVGRGSTDTQYF
J gene: TRBJ1-6; clone size: .; D gene: TRBD1; CDR3 length: 14; V gene: TRBV7-8; CDR3 DNA: TGTGCCAGCAGCAAGGGACAGCAAAATTCACCCCCCCACTTT; CDR3 protein: CASSKGQQNSPPHF
J gene: TRBJ2-7; clone size: .; D gene: .; CDR3 length: 13; V gene: TRBV7-2; CDR3 DNA: TGTGCCAGCAGCCTTTACCGACAGGACGAGCAGTACTTC; CDR3 protein: CASSLYRQDEQYF
J gene: TRBJ2-7; clone size: many; D gene: TRBD2; CDR3 length: 14; V gene: TRBV7-2; CDR3 DNA: TGTGCCAGCAGCTTAATAGCGGGCCAAAACGAGCAGTACTTC; CDR3 protein: CASSLIAGQNEQYF
J gene: TRBJ2-7; clone size: .; D gene: TRBD2; CDR3 length: 15; V gene: TRBV27; CDR3 DNA: TGTGCCAGCAGTTTACTGCGGGAGGTCTCCTCCGAGCAGTACTTC; CDR3 protein: CASSLLREVSSEQYF
J gene: TRBJ1-2; clone size: few; D gene: TRBD1; CDR3 length: 12; V gene: TRBV7-9; CDR3 DNA: TGTGCCGGGGAAGGGGGCTACGGGGGCTACACCTTC; CDR3 protein: CAGEGGYGGYTF